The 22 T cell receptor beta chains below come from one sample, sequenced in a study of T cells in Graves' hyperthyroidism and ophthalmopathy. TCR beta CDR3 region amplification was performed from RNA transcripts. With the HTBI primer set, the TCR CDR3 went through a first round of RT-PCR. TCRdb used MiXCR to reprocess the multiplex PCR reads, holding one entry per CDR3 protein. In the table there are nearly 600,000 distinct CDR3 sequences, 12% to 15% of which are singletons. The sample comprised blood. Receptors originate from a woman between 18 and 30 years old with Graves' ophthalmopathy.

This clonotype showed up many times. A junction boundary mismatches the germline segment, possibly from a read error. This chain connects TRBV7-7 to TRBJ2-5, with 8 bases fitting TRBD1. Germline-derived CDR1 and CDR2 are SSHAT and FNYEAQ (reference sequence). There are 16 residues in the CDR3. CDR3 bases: TGTGCTAGCAGCTTAGGAGGGACAGGAAGCCAAGAGACCCAGTACTTC. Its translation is CASSLGGTGSQETQYF.

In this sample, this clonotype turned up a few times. As DNA, the CDR3 is TGTGCCAGCAGTAGGGACACCACGAACACTGAAGCTTTCTTT. It yields the protein CASSRDTTNTEAFF. The chain uses TRBV6-1 and TRBJ1-1; TRBD1 might be the D (6 bases). In germline, CDR1 is MNHNS, CDR2 SASEGT. The V end lost 5 bases, the J end lost 1 base, and 11 bases lay between the germline ends. The CDR3 covers 14 residues.

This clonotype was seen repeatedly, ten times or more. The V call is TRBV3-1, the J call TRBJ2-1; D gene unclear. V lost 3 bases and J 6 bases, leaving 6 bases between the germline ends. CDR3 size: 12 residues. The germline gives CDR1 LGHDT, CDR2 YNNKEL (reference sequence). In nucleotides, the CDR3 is TGTGCCAGCAGCCACGACGGCAATGAGCAGTTCTTC. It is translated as CASSHDGNEQFF.

DNA of the CDR3: TGTGCCAGCAGCCCAACCTGGGGAGGGAATGAGCAGTTCTTC. Translated, it gives CASSPTWGGNEQFF. The rearrangement uses TRBV3-1 and TRBJ2-1; 7 nucleotides line up with TRBD2. The CDR3 is 14 amino acids. In germline, CDR1 is LGHDT, CDR2 YNNKEL (reference sequence). Unmatched junction bases numbered 7, after V lost 4 bases and J lost 7 bases.

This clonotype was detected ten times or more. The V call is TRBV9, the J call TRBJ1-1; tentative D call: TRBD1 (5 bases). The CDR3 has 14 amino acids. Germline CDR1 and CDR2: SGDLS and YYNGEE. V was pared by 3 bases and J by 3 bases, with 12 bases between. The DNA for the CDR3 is TGTGCCAGCAGCGAGGACACAATGTACACTGAAGCTTTCTTT. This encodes CASSEDTMYTEAFF.

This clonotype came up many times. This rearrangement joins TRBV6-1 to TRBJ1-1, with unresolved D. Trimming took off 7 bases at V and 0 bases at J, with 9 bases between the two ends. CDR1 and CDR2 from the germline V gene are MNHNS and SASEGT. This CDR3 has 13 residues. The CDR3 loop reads CASKLSMNTEAFF. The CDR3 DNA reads TGTGCCAGCAAACTTAGTATGAACACTGAAGCTTTCTTT.

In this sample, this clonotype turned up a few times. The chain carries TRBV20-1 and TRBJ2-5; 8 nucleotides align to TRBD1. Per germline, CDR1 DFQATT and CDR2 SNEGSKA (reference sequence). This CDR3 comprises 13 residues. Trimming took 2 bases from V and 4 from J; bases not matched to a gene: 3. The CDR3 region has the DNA TGCAGTGCTAGACAGGGGGCAGGAGAGACCCAGTACTTC. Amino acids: CSARQGAGETQYF.

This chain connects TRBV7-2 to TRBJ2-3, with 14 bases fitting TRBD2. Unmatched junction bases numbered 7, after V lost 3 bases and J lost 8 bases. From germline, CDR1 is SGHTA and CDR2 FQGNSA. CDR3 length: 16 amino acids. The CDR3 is CASSFGLAGGLGTQYF. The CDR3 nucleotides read TGTGCCAGCAGCTTTGGACTAGCGGGAGGTTTAGGTACGCAGTATTTT.

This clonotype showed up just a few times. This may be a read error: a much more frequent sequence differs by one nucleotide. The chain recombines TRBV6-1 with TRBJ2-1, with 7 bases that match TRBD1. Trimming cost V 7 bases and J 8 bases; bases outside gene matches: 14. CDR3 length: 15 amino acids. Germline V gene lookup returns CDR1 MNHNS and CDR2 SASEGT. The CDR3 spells CASKEGAPVRDEQFF. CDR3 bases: TGTGCCAGCAAAGAGGGGGCGCCGGTAAGGGATGAGCAGTTCTTC.

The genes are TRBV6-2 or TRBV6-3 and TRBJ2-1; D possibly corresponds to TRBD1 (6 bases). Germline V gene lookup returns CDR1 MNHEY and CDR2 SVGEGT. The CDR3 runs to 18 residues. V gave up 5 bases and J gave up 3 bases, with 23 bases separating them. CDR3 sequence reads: CASSVPQPGVPLYNEQFF. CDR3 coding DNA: TGTGCCAGCAGTGTCCCCCAGCCAGGGGTCCCCCTCTACAATGAGCAGTTCTTC.

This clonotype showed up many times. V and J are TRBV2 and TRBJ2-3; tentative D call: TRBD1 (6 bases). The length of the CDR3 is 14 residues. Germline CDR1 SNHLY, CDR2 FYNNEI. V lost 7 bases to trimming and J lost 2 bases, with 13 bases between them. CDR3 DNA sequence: TGTGCCAGCAAGCTGGACAGCTTCACAGATACGCAGTATTTT. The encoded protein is CASKLDSFTDTQYF.

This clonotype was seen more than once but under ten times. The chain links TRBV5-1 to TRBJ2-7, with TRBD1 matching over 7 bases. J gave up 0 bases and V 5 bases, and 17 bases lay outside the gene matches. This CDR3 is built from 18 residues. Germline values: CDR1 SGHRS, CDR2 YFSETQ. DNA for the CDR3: TGCGCCAGCAGACCGGGACAGCATGCCACCTGGGCCTCCTACGAGCAGTACTTC. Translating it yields CASRPGQHATWASYEQYF.

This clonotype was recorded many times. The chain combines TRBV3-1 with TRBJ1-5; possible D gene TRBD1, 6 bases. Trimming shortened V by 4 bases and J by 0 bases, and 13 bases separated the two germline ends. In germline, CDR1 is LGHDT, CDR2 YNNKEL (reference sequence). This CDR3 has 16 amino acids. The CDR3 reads CASSPETGPSNQPQHF. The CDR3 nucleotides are TGTGCCAGCAGCCCGGAGACAGGCCCTAGCAATCAGCCCCAGCATTTT.

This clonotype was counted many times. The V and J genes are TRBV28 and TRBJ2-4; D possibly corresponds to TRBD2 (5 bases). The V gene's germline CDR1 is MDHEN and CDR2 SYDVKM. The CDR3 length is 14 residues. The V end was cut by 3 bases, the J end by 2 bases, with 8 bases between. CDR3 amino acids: CASSFEGTKNIQYF. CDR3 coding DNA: TGTGCCAGCAGTTTCGAGGGAACCAAAAACATTCAGTACTTC. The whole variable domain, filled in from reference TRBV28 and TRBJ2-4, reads DVKVTQSSRYLVKRTGEKVFLECVQDMDHENMFWYRQDPGLGLRLIYFSYDVKMKEKGDIPEGYSVSREKKERFSLILESASTNQTSMYLCASSFEGTKNIQYFGAGTRLSVL.

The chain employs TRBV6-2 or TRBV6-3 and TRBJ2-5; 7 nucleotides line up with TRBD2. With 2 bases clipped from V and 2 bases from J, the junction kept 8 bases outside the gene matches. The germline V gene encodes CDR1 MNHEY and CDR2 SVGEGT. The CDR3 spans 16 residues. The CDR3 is CASSYGGVRAQETQYF. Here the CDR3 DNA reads TGTGCCAGCAGTTACGGGGGGGTCCGAGCACAAGAGACCCAGTACTTC.

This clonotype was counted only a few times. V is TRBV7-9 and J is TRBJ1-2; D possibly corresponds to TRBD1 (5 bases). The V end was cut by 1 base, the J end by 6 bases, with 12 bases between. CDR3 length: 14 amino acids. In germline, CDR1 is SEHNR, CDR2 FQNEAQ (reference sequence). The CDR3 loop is CASSLGTTRNGYTF. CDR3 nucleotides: TGTGCCAGCAGCTTAGGGACAACGAGAAATGGCTACACCTTC.

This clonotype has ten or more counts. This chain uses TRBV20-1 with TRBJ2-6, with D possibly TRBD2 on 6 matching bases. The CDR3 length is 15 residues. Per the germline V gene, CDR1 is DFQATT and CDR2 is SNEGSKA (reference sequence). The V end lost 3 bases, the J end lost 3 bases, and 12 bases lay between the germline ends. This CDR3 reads CSASSSVFGANVLTF. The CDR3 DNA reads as TGCAGTGCTAGTTCTAGCGTCTTTGGGGCCAACGTCCTGACTTTC.

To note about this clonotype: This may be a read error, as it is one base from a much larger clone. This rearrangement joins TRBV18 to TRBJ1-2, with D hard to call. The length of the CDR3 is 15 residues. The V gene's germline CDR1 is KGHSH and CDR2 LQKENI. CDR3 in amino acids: CAGSPGLLGRYGYTF. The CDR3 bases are TGTGCCGGCTCACCCGGACTCCTTGGCCGCTATGGCTACACCTTC.

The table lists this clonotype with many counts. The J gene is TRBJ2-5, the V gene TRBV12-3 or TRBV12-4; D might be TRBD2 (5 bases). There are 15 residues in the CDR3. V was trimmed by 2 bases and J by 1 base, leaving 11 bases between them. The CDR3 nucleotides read TGTGCCAGCAGTTTAACCGGCGGACTCCAAGAGACCCAGTACTTC. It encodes CASSLTGGLQETQYF.

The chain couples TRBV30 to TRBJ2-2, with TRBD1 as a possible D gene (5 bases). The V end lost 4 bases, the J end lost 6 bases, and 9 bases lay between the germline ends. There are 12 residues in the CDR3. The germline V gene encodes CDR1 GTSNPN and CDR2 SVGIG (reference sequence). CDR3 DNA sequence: TGTGCCTGGAATTTAGGGGCCGGGGAGCTGTTTTTT. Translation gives CAWNLGAGELFF. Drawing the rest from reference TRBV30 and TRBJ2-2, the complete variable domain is SQTIHQWPATLVQPVGSPLSLECTVEGTSNPNLYWYRQAAGRGLQLLFYSVGIGQISSEVPQNLSASRPQDRQFILSSKKLLLSDSGFYLCAWNLGAGELFFGEGSRLTVL.

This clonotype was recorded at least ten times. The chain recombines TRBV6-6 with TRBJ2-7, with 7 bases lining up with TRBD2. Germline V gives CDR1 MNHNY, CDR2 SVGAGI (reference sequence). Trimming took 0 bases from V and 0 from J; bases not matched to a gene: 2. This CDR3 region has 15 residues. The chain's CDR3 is CASSYSGGSSYEQYF. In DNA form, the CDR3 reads TGTGCCAGCAGTTACTCTGGCGGGAGCTCCTACGAGCAGTACTTC.

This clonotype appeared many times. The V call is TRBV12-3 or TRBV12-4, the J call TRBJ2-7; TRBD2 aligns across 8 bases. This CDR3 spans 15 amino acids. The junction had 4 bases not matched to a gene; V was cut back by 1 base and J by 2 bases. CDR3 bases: TGTGCCAGCAGTTTAGGGGGTAGCGGGGCCTACGAGCAGTACTTC. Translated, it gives CASSLGGSGAYEQYF.